This T cell receptor beta chain was recorded in a study of neurological immune-mediated disorders. Study-wide findings and caveats: TCR-beta repertoires seemed private in all groups, with no expanded CDR3 amino acid sequences shared. HTLV-1-associated myelopathy displayed the greatest TCR clonal expansion, and multiple sclerosis exhibited the smallest, lower than that of healthy controls.

This clonotype was seen repeatedly, ten times or more. The antigen remains undetermined. The authors made cDNA by 5'RACE with 10-nucleotide random UMIs. MiXCR was run by TCRdb on the 5' RACE reads, yielding one entry per CDR3 protein. The sample consists of over 90,000 distinct CDR3 sequences, approximately 10% of them appearing once. Noted time point: longitudinal time-point 3. The unsorted libraries originated from 2 million PBMCs kept at -80 C. Sequences were obtained from PBMCs. This receptor was taken from a female donor with HTLV-1-associated myelopathy (HAM/TSP).

The DNA of the CDR3 is TGTGCCAGCAGTTTTTTCAATGAGCAGTTCTTC. Translated, it gives CASSFFNEQFF. The chain recombines TRBV12-3 or TRBV12-4 with TRBJ2-1, with unresolved D. CDR3 length: 11 residues. With 3 bases removed from V and 6 bases from J, the gap between germline ends came to 3 bases.